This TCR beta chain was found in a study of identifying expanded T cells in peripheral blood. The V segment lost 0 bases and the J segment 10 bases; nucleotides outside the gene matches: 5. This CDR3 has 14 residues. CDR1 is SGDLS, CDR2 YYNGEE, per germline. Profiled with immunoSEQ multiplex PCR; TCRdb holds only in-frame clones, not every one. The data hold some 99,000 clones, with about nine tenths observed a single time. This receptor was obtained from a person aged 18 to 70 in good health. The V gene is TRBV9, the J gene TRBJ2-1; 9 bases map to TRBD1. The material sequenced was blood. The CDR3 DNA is TGTGCCAGCAGCGTAGGACAGGGGGTAGGAGAGCAGTTCTTC. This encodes CASSVGQGVGEQFF.